This T cell receptor (beta chain) came from a study of T-cell memory formation after mild COVID-19 (dated by TCRdb to the early 2020s). Concerning the study at large: Most TCR sequence clusters were specific to one of the two donors. In a couple of donors, T-cell clones that expanded and contracted after mild COVID-19 were tracked by sequencing TCRalpha and TCRbeta repertoires over time. Two young, previously healthy adult volunteers made up the cohort, one male and one female.

CDR1 and CDR2 are drawn from the germline V gene (reference sequence): MNHEY, SMNVEV. The CDR3 contains 15 residues, cysteine and phenylalanine counted. CDR3 DNA is the only sequence kept; it has 45 bases, read in frame from the first base. Germline trimming amounts to 7 bases on V and 0 bases on J, with 2 as the count of junction bases outside the gene matches. These reads were obtained on an Illumina NovaSeq 6000. TCRalpha and TCRbeta cDNA libraries were constructed by 5'RACE with constant-segment primers, with sample barcodes and unique molecular identifiers being introduced. Trizol reagent was used to extract RNA from every sample. Library amplification was performed in two PCR steps, and a second sample barcode and Illumina TruSeq adapters were introduced in the second step. The libraries were sequenced on an Illumina NovaSeq using 2 x 150 bp paired-end reads. For the original study's pipeline: Demultiplexing of reads and collapsing into UMI-guided consensus sequences were performed with migec v1.2.7. Using mixcr v2.1.11, the UMI consensuses were aligned to TRA and TRB V and J templates and assembled into clonotypes. A clonotype was counted as expanded or contracted only if both edgeR and NoisET called the change significant, with noise models trained on biological replicates. For edgeR calls, a false discovery rate-adjusted p below 0.01 and a log2 fold-change threshold of 1 were applied. As an exploratory analysis of dynamics, PCA with hierarchical clustering was applied to max-normalized trajectories of the 1000 most abundant clonotypes. Separately sequenced CD4+ and CD8+ repertoires were used to assign the CD4 or CD8 phenotype of responding clones. TCRdb trimmed public reads at Q25 via fastp, called clones via MiXCR and kept in-frame beta chains. Rows with a matching CDR3 protein are joined into one entry that keeps the most common DNA and genes. These V and J calls rely on TCRdb rather than the paper's analysis. The sample profile shows roughly 450,000 distinct CDR3 sequences; approximately 18% of them were found once. Roughly a fifth of the sample rests with the top ten.

This clonotype showed up just a few times. No cognate antigen has been identified for it. The input lacks base qualities; no much larger clone sits a single base away. Findings and caveats that apply to the study as a whole: Contracting CD4+ clones turned up mainly in the CM and EM memory subsets, whereas EMRA was where CD8+ clones were enriched. The second-wave clones that peaked on day 37 were not confirmed to be SARS-CoV-2 specific. Some responding clones were found in pre-infection memory, which suggests that pre-existing cross-reactive memory T cells took part in the SARS-CoV-2 response. Clones contracting from day 15 to 85 had balanced CD4/CD8 phenotypes, while a second wave expanding from day 15 to 37 was biased towards CD4+. Only two mild cases were covered in the study, and larger cohorts including severe cases with pre-infection samples were considered necessary.

Ficoll-Paque density gradient centrifugation was used to isolate PBMCs. Sample: PBMCs or a T cell subset sorted from them (not recorded which). The chain was built from TRBV27 and TRBJ1-6; 8 central nucleotides agree with TRBD1. This TCR came from a man aged 18 to 29 who had mild COVID-19 (a few samples of this study predate the infection). The sample titles of this study are shuffled in the database, so cell type and time point are left out; the donor was told from shared clones. The base sequence is TGTGCCAGCAACAGGGGGAGCTCCTATAATTCACCCCTCCACTTT. Translated, this is CASNRGSSYNSPLHF.